The 28 T cell receptor beta chains below come from one sample, sequenced in a study of blood T cell repertoires in COVID-19. This table comes from immunoSEQ multiplex PCR, and its TCRdb copy is limited to in-frame clones, with some not included. The sample includes 300,000 or so clones, around 81% seen only once; the top ten take over 3.5%. Sequenced: peripheral blood. The receptors shown here come from a woman between 50 and 59 years old with active or convalescent COVID-19.

The genes are TRBV28 and TRBJ1-4; a possible D gene is TRBD1 (6 bases). Germline loops: CDR1 MDHEN, CDR2 SYDVKM. CDR3 length equals 12 residues. Deletions cut 7 bases from V and 5 bases from J, with 8 bases between. CDR3 in amino acids: CASTRGNEKLFF. CDR3 bases: TGTGCCAGCACTAGGGGGAATGAAAAACTGTTTTTT.

This sequence joins TRBV2 and TRBJ2-7; tentative D call: TRBD1 (6 bases). The length of the CDR3 is 14 residues. V was clipped by 8 bases and J by 0 bases, with 14 bases between them. The germline CDR1 and CDR2 sequences are SNHLY and FYNNEI. CDR3 in amino acids: CASQGRLSSYEQYF. For the CDR3, the DNA is TGTGCCAGCCAGGGGAGACTGAGCTCCTACGAGCAGTACTTC.

The table lists this clone with a few counts. The chain joins TRBV19 to TRBJ2-6, with a possible D match to TRBD1 (5 bases). The germline V gene has CDR1 LNHDA and CDR2 SQIVND (reference sequence). Trimming took 6 bases from V and 4 from J, leaving 13 bases between them. CDR3 length equals 15 residues. CDR3 loop: CASRDQGTGANVLTF. CDR3 DNA sequence: TGTGCCAGTAGAGATCAGGGAACCGGGGCCAACGTCCTGACTTTC.

The chain links TRBV15 to TRBJ2-3; weak D call: TRBD1 (5 bases). This CDR3 contains 13 residues. Germline V gives CDR1 LNHNV, CDR2 YYDKDF (reference sequence). V was shortened by 5 bases and J by 3 bases, with 9 bases between the two germline ends. This CDR3 is CATSVYRTDTQYF. The CDR3 DNA reads TGTGCCACCAGCGTTTACAGGACAGATACGCAGTATTTT.

V is TRBV18 and J is TRBJ2-7; TRBD1 matches at 8 bases. The junction had 7 bases not matched to a gene; V was cut back by 3 bases and J by 3 bases. Germline V gene lookup returns CDR1 KGHSH and CDR2 LQKENI. The CDR3 length is 15 residues. The CDR3 here is CASSPPDRGHYEQYF. CDR3 nucleotides: TGTGCCAGCTCACCCCCCGACAGGGGCCACTACGAGCAGTACTTC.

The rearrangement joins TRBV18 to TRBJ2-4; no reliable D call. The germline CDR1 and CDR2 sequences are KGHSH and LQKENI. V was clipped by 2 bases and J by 2 bases, with 7 bases between them. The CDR3 sequence is 14 residues long. Written as DNA, the CDR3 is TGTGCCAGCTCACCAGGCTGGCCCAAAAACATTCAGTACTTC. This codes for CASSPGWPKNIQYF. Based on the CDR3 plus reference TRBV18 and TRBJ2-4, the full variable domain is NAGVMQNPRHLVRRRGQEARLRCSPMKGHSHVYWYRQLPEEGLKFMVYLQKENIIDESGMPKERFSAEFPKEGPSILRIQQVVRGDSAAYFCASSPGWPKNIQYFGAGTRLSVL.

The chain employs TRBV6-6 and TRBJ1-2, with 10 bases identical to TRBD1. With 5 bases clipped from V and 4 bases from J, the junction kept 16 bases outside the gene matches. The CDR3 is made up of 18 amino acids. Per the germline V gene, CDR1 is MNHNY and CDR2 is SVGAGI (reference sequence). CDR3 in DNA: TGTGCCAGCAGTCCCCACATCGGACAGGGGGTTAGTTTCTATGGCTACACCTTC. The encoded protein is CASSPHIGQGVSFYGYTF.

The chain has TRBV19 and TRBJ1-5, with 9 bases identical to TRBD1. J was trimmed by 6 bases and V by 6 bases; bases with no gene match: 9. The CDR3 is made up of 15 amino acids. Germline lookup yields CDR1 LNHDA and CDR2 SQIVND (reference sequence). CDR3: CASRGGGQGIQPQHF. The DNA of the CDR3 is TGTGCCAGTAGAGGGGGAGGACAGGGGATTCAGCCCCAGCATTTT.

V and J are TRBV7-2 and TRBJ1-2, with D possibly being TRBD1 (6 bases). The V gene's germline CDR1 is SGHTA and CDR2 FQGNSA. This CDR3 is built from 14 residues. Deletions cut 5 bases from V and 7 bases from J, with 17 bases between. CDR3 sequence (DNA): TGTGCCAGCAGCCGGAACGAAACAGGGCTTGGCTACACCTTC. Its protein product is CASSRNETGLGYTF.

The gene calls are TRBV28 and TRBJ1-2; 11 nucleotides align to TRBD1. The V and J ends lost 0 bases and 3 bases, in that order; junction bases with no gene match: 12. The germline gives CDR1 MDHEN, CDR2 SYDVKM. The CDR3 is 19 residues long. CDR3 region: CASSLWSKQKGQGDYGYTF. CDR3 coding DNA: TGTGCCAGCAGTTTATGGTCAAAACAGAAGGGACAGGGGGACTATGGCTACACCTTC.

This chain uses TRBV3-1 (or the pseudogene TRBV3-2) with TRBJ2-3; the D gene is possibly TRBD2 (6 bases). V lost 2 bases, J lost 2 bases, and 14 bases lay in between. The CDR3 is 16 amino acids. The germline V gene encodes CDR1 LGHDT and CDR2 YNNKEL (reference sequence). Here the CDR3 reads CASSQRRGRATDTQYF. CDR3 sequence (DNA): TGTGCCAGCAGCCAACGGCGGGGCAGAGCCACAGATACGCAGTATTTT.

The V and J genes are TRBV30 and TRBJ1-6; 9 positions match TRBD1. The CDR3 runs to 19 residues. The germline V gene encodes CDR1 GTSNPN and CDR2 SVGIG (reference sequence). The junction had 11 bases not matched to a gene; V was cut back by 2 bases and J by 0 bases. The CDR3 spells CAWSKRDRASSSYNSPLHF. CDR3 in DNA: TGTGCCTGGAGTAAGAGGGACAGGGCGTCGAGCTCCTATAATTCACCCCTCCACTTT.

V is TRBV4-1 and J is TRBJ2-7, with TRBD2 identical over 12 bases. Trimming cost V 0 bases and J 4 bases; bases outside gene matches: 4. In germline, CDR1 is MGHRA, CDR2 YSYEKL. The CDR3 contains 16 residues. The chain's CDR3 is CASSQETSGSVYEQYF. In DNA form, the CDR3 reads TGCGCCAGCAGCCAAGAGACTAGCGGGAGTGTTTACGAGCAGTACTTC.

This chain uses TRBV2 with TRBJ2-5; TRBD1 aligns across 7 bases. V trimming: 6 bases; J trimming: 5 bases; junction bases outside the gene matches: 6. Per the germline V gene, CDR1 is SNHLY and CDR2 is FYNNEI. This CDR3 has 13 residues. CDR3: CASSTTGWETQYF. The CDR3 DNA sequence: TGTGCCAGCAGCACGACAGGGTGGGAGACCCAGTACTTC.

This chain joins TRBV19 and TRBJ2-3, with 8 nucleotides matching TRBD2. The CDR3 sequence is 15 residues long. CDR1 is LNHDA, CDR2 SQIVND, per germline (reference sequence). The V gene end was trimmed by 6 bases and the J gene end by 0 bases; junction bases not matched to a gene: 5. CDR3 region: CASRASGHSTDTQYF. CDR3 sequence (DNA): TGTGCCAGTAGGGCTAGCGGGCATAGCACAGATACGCAGTATTTT. The full variable domain, rest sourced from reference TRBV19 and TRBJ2-3, is DGGITQSPKYLFRKEGQNVTLSCEQNLNHDAMYWYRQDPGQGLRLIYYSQIVNDFQKGDIAEGYSVSREKKESFPLTVTSAQKNPTAFYLCASRASGHSTDTQYFGPGTRLTVL.

V and J are TRBV5-1 and TRBJ1-3, with D uncertain. Per germline, CDR1 SGHRS and CDR2 YFSETQ. CDR3 size: 15 residues. Trimming cost V 0 bases and J 0 bases, with 7 bases left between them. CDR3 nucleotide sequence: TGCGCCAGCAGCTTGGGTTTCCTCTCTGGAAACACCATATATTTT. It encodes CASSLGFLSGNTIYF.

The chain couples TRBV3-1 (or the pseudogene TRBV3-2) to TRBJ2-1; D perhaps matches TRBD1 (5 bases). This CDR3 spans 13 amino acids. Germline lookup yields CDR1 LGHDT and CDR2 YNNKEL (reference sequence). Deletions cut 6 bases from V and 7 bases from J, with 13 bases between. The chain's CDR3 is CASRRLAGNEQFF. The CDR3, as DNA: TGTGCCAGCAGGCGTCTCGCAGGGAATGAGCAGTTCTTC.

This clone has just one count. The rearrangement joins TRBV5-1 to TRBJ2-3, with D perhaps matching TRBD1 (6 bases). Trimming took 2 bases from V and 5 from J, leaving 18 bases between them. The CDR3 runs 16 residues. CDR1 SGHRS and CDR2 YFSETQ come from the germline V gene. The CDR3 loop reads CASSLQGVRVIDTQYF. The CDR3 bases are TGCGCCAGCAGCTTACAGGGAGTGAGGGTTATAGATACGCAGTATTTT.

The chain is built from TRBV6-1 and TRBJ2-5; D is uncertain. Trimming removed 3 bases at V and 2 bases at J, with 16 bases between. Germline V gene sequence: CDR1 MNHNS, CDR2 SASEGT. The CDR3 is made up of 16 amino acids. DNA of the CDR3: TGTGCCAGCAGTGAGTTAGTCCTCGGGTTTCAAGAGACCCAGTACTTC. Its translation: CASSELVLGFQETQYF.

The gene calls are TRBV2 and TRBJ1-1; D not resolved. V was pared by 7 bases and J by 0 bases, with 9 bases between. Germline-derived CDR1 and CDR2 are SNHLY and FYNNEI. This CDR3 has 13 residues. The chain's CDR3 is CASIAFMNTEAFF. CDR3 nucleotides: TGTGCCAGCATTGCGTTCATGAACACTGAAGCTTTCTTT.

This clone has just a few counts. This chain links TRBV10-3 with TRBJ1-1; TRBD1 aligns across 10 bases. J gave up 4 bases and V 6 bases, and 8 bases lay outside the gene matches. The CDR3 is made up of 15 amino acids. From germline, CDR1 is ENHRY and CDR2 SYGVKD. CDR3 sequence (DNA): TGTGCCATCAGGCCCCCGGGACAGGGGAGCACTGAAGCTTTCTTT. Amino acid sequence: CAIRPPGQGSTEAFF.

The chain links TRBV6-4 to TRBJ1-1; D perhaps matches TRBD1 (5 bases). The germline gives CDR1 MRHNA, CDR2 SNTAGT. The CDR3 sequence is 14 residues long. Trimming stripped 6 bases from V and 7 bases from J, with 18 bases between. The CDR3 reads CASRLTGGMGEAFF. CDR3 sequence (DNA): TGTGCCAGCAGGCTAACGGGGGGGATGGGTGAAGCTTTCTTT.

This clone has just a few counts. V usage is TRBV30 and J usage is TRBJ1-5; 8 positions match TRBD1. There are 17 residues in the CDR3. The germline V gene encodes CDR1 GTSNPN and CDR2 SVGIG (reference sequence). After removal of 2 bases from V and 4 bases from J, the junction contained 13 bases not matched to a gene. The CDR3 here is CAWSTKGQGMRNQPQHF. The DNA of the CDR3 is TGTGCCTGGAGTACCAAAGGACAGGGAATGAGGAATCAGCCCCAGCATTTT.

This clone was seen a single time. The J gene is TRBJ2-3, the V gene TRBV7-9, with D possibly TRBD1 on 6 matching bases. The germline V gene has CDR1 SEHNR and CDR2 FQNEAQ (reference sequence). V lost 2 bases and J lost 5, with 14 bases in between. This CDR3 region has 15 residues. DNA for the CDR3: TGTGCCAGCAGCTTAACAGGGACCGGGGAAGATACGCAGTATTTT. Translating it yields CASSLTGTGEDTQYF.

CDR3: CASSHPTLGGAETQYF. CDR3 sequence (DNA): TGTGCCAGCAGTCATCCGACCCTGGGGGGGGCAGAGACCCAGTACTTC. This sequence joins TRBV25-1 and TRBJ2-5; maybe TRBD2 (7 bases). V dropped 5 bases and J dropped 4 bases, with 20 bases sitting between them. In germline, CDR1 is MGHDK, CDR2 SYGVNS. The CDR3 contains 16 residues. Filled out from reference TRBV25-1 and TRBJ2-5, the complete variable domain reads EADIYQTPRYLVIGTGKKITLECSQTMGHDKMYWYQQDPGMELHLIHYSYGVNSTEKGDLSSESTVSRIRTEHFPLTLESARPSHTSQYLCASSHPTLGGAETQYFGPGTRLLVL.

This chain joins TRBV6-5 and TRBJ1-2; D possibly corresponds to TRBD1 (6 bases). V was cut by 6 bases and J by 5 bases, with 13 bases left in between. CDR1 is MNHEY, CDR2 SVGAGI, per germline. The CDR3 is 13 residues long. For the CDR3, the DNA is TGTGCCAGCAGAGAGGTCACAGGGTATGGCTACACCTTC. Translated: CASREVTGYGYTF.

The chain links TRBV12-3 or TRBV12-4 to TRBJ1-2; 7 bases match TRBD1. Trimming at V came to 5 bases and at J to 1 base, leaving 1 base not matched to a gene. The CDR3 loop spans 13 amino acids. CDR3 region: CASSTGDNYGYTF. CDR3 bases: TGTGCCAGCAGTACAGGGGATAACTATGGCTACACCTTC.

In DNA, the CDR3 is TGTGCCAGCAGCTCTGCCGGGACTACCCAAGAGACCCAGTACTTC. Translation: CASSSAGTTQETQYF. The rearrangement uses TRBV7-9 and TRBJ2-5; 7 bases agree with TRBD2. Germline loops: CDR1 SEHNR, CDR2 FQNEAQ (reference sequence). The CDR3 extends over 15 amino acids. The V segment lost 4 bases and the J segment 1 base; nucleotides outside the gene matches: 6.